This T cell receptor beta chain comes out of a study of OX40 agonist ivuxolimab in advanced cancers. Study overall: The patients received ivuxolimab by intravenous route every 2 weeks at 0.01 to 10 mg/kg. Each dose-escalation patient presented with hepatocellular carcinoma, melanoma, renal cell or head and neck cancer.

Sequencing used immunoSEQ multiplex PCR; TCRdb keeps in-frame clones, though not all of them. The table records tens of thousands of clones, around 90% of them present only once. Trimming cost V 4 bases and J 11 bases; bases outside gene matches: 13. The CDR3 contains 13 residues. Germline V gene lookup returns CDR1 SQVTM and CDR2 ANQGSEA. This sequence was found in an adult with an advanced solid tumor such as melanoma, head and neck, liver or kidney cancer. V usage is TRBV29-1 and J usage is TRBJ1-1, with 7 bases aligning to TRBD1. The specimen comprised CD4+ or CD8+ T cells sorted from blood, sampled in a trial of the OX40 agonist ivuxolimab. The CDR3 coding sequence is TGCAGCGTTGCGGCAGGGGGAGGCGGAAGGGCTTTCTTT. It encodes CSVAAGGGGRAFF.